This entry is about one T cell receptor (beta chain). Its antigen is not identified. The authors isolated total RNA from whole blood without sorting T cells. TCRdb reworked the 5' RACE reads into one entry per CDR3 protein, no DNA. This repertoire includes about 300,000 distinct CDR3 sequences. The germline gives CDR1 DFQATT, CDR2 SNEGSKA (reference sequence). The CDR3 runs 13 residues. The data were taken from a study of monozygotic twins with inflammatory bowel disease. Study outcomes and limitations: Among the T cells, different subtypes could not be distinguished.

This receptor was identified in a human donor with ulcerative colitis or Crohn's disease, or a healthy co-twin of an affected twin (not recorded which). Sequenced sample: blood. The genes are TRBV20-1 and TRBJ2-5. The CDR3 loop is CSAKSQVIATQYF.